A single sample gave rise to the 27 T cell receptor beta chains below, sequenced in a study of metastatic and nonmetastatic thyroid tumors. TCRdb ran MiXCR on the PCR reads. The table has 25,000 or so clones, about 15% seen once; the top ten hold less than 20%. Ahead of thyroid surgery, no patient had received treatment of any kind. Sequencing used blood. Every receptor here comes from a male donor with papillary thyroid cancer or a benign thyroid nodule (not recorded which). Some clones in this sample may be carry-over from other donors' samples.

Many counts were recorded for this clone. This chain connects TRBV9 to TRBJ1-4; D may be TRBD1 (6 bases). The germline V gene encodes CDR1 SGDLS and CDR2 YYNGEE. The CDR3 is 16 residues long. V gave up 4 bases and J gave up 8 bases, with 21 bases separating them. CDR3 nucleotide sequence: TGTGCCAGCAGCATAGCGGACCAGGGGTCGGGGGAAAAACTGTTTTTT. It codes for CASSIADQGSGEKLFF.

This clone has more than one count but fewer than ten. The chain has TRBV24-1 and TRBJ2-2, with D perhaps TRBD1 or TRBD2 (6 bases each). CDR1 is KGHDR and CDR2 is SFDVKD in the germline V gene. The V gene lost 4 bases and the J gene lost 7 bases, with 18 bases spanning the gap. This CDR3 contains 16 residues. The CDR3 coding sequence is TGTGCCACCAGTGAGGGGGGCCTATCGTGGATCGGGGAGCTGTTTTTT. Residues: CATSEGGLSWIGELFF.

This clone was picked up many times. The J gene is TRBJ1-1, the V gene TRBV10-3; 7 nucleotides match TRBD1. Germline lookup yields CDR1 ENHRY and CDR2 SYGVKD. Trimming removed 6 bases from V and 1 base from J; junction bases left unmatched: 5. This CDR3 region has 14 residues. The CDR3 DNA is TGTGCCATCAGGGAGGGACAGACGAACACTGAAGCTTTCTTT. Amino acids: CAIREGQTNTEAFF.

This clone was counted many times. The rearrangement uses TRBV9 and TRBJ2-7; D is unclear. The CDR3 consists of 14 residues. Trimming removed 4 bases at V and 1 base at J, with 12 bases between. The germline CDR1 and CDR2 sequences are SGDLS and YYNGEE. Written as DNA, the CDR3 is TGTGCCAGCAGCCGCCGACCGAATTCCTACGAGCAGTACTTC. This sequence encodes CASSRRPNSYEQYF.

This clone was recorded at least ten times. This may arise from a read error, as a much more abundant clone is one base away. V usage is TRBV2 and J usage is TRBJ2-7; D unresolved. This CDR3 contains 11 residues. The germline gives CDR1 SNHLY, CDR2 FYNNEI. This chain's CDR3 is CASSPGYEQHF. Here the CDR3 DNA reads TGTGCCAGCAGCCCGGGTTACGAGCAGCACTTC.

This clone was seen repeatedly, ten times or more. Given a much more abundant clone one base away, this may be a read error. The CDR3 ends on some other residue instead of the conserved phenylalanine or tryptophan, so this is likely a read error. This chain uses TRBV5-1 with TRBJ1-2; D is unresolved. The CDR3 has 12 residues. Trimming left V 4 bases short and J 5 bases short, with 9 bases between. Germline V gene data show CDR1 as SGHRS and CDR2 as YFSETQ. The DNA of the CDR3 is TGCGCCAGCAGCGGCGAATCGTATGGCTACACCCTC. Protein sequence: CASSGESYGYTL.

This clone has a count of ten or more. A much larger clone lies a single base off, so this may be a read error. Other DNA sequences within the sample encode an identical CDR3. The chain couples TRBV7-3 to TRBJ2-2; TRBD1 agrees at 7 bases. There are 14 residues in the CDR3. Germline V gene data show CDR1 as SGHTA and CDR2 as FQGTGA. This CDR3 reads CASSPGTGARELFF. The CDR3 DNA reads TGTGCCAGCAGCCCCGGCACAGGGGCCAGGGAGCTGTTCTTT.

This clone was observed many times. This chain uses TRBV30 with TRBJ1-1; no firm D call. The CDR3 contains 14 residues. The V gene's germline CDR1 is GTSNPN and CDR2 SVGIG (reference sequence). Trimming took off 3 bases at V and 6 bases at J, with 17 bases between the two ends. In DNA form, the CDR3 reads TGTGCCTGGAGGAGCACACGGGCCCAAGCTGAAGCTTTCTTT. As protein: CAWRSTRAQAEAFF.

This clone was detected ten times or more. The chain carries TRBV7-9 and TRBJ2-1; tentative D call: TRBD2 (6 bases). With 2 bases removed from V and 6 bases from J, the gap between germline ends came to 8 bases. Germline CDR1 and CDR2: SEHNR and FQNEAQ (reference sequence). The CDR3 has 13 residues. CDR3 loop: CASSLLGGNEQFF. In DNA, the CDR3 is TGTGCCAGCAGCTTACTGGGGGGCAATGAGCAGTTCTTC.

In this sample, this clone turned up many times. The chain couples TRBV28 to TRBJ2-1; 9 bases are a match to TRBD2. Germline CDR1 is MDHEN and CDR2 is SYDVKM. With V trimmed by 6 bases and J by 8 bases, 11 bases remained unmatched. CDR3 length: 15 amino acids. The CDR3 DNA reads TGTGCCAGCAGGCAAGGGACTAGCCGGAAGGATGAGCAGTTCTTC. Translation: CASRQGTSRKDEQFF. The variable domain in full, completed from reference TRBV28 and TRBJ2-1, reads DVKVTQSSRYLVKRTGEKVFLECVQDMDHENMFWYRQDPGLGLRLIYFSYDVKMKEKGDIPEGYSVSREKKERFSLILESASTNQTSMYLCASRQGTSRKDEQFFGPGTRLTVL.

V gene TRBV5-1 combines with J gene TRBJ2-6; D is ambiguous. Trimming removed 1 base from V and 0 bases from J, with 5 bases in between. This CDR3 spans 15 amino acids. CDR1 and CDR2 from the germline V gene are SGHRS and YFSETQ. The CDR3 DNA reads as TGCGCCAGCAGCTTGACCCTCTCTGGGGCCAACGTCCTGACTTTC. Its protein product is CASSLTLSGANVLTF.

This clone was detected ten times or more. This rearrangement joins TRBV30 to TRBJ1-1; 7 nucleotides agree with TRBD1. After removal of 2 bases from V and 6 bases from J, the junction contained 6 bases not matched to a gene. Germline CDR1 and CDR2: GTSNPN and SVGIG (reference sequence). This CDR3 is built from 13 residues. In DNA form, the CDR3 reads TGTGCCTGGAGTCGCAGGGGGTCGGCTGAAGCTTTCTTT. Its translation: CAWSRRGSAEAFF.

In the case of this clone: With a much larger clone just one base away, this may be a read error. CDR3 bases: TGTGCCTGGCGGGAGACGAACGCTGAAGCTTTCTTT. Protein sequence: CAWRETNAEAFF. The V call is TRBV30, the J call TRBJ1-1; no clear D. Germline loops: CDR1 GTSNPN, CDR2 SVGIG (reference sequence). The CDR3 sequence is 12 residues long.

This clone was detected many times. J is TRBJ1-2 and V is TRBV28; possibly TRBD1 for D (5 bases). Trimming cost V 3 bases and J 8 bases, with 16 bases left between them. The CDR3 sequence is 14 residues long. Germline V gene sequence: CDR1 MDHEN, CDR2 SYDVKM. CDR3 in DNA: TGTGCCAGCAGTTTCGGGGGGAGGATGGGAGGCTACACCTTC. It translates to CASSFGGRMGGYTF.

V gene TRBV28 combines with J gene TRBJ2-7, with 11 bases aligning to TRBD2. V was clipped by 4 bases and J by 6 bases; unmatched bases: 11. The CDR3 totals 16 residues. CDR1 is MDHEN, CDR2 SYDVKM, per germline. CDR3 sequence (DNA): TGTGCCAGCAGTTCCCCGCGACTAGCGGGATATATCGAGCAGTACTTC. Translating it yields CASSSPRLAGYIEQYF.

This clone has ten or more counts. The chain has TRBV7-2 and TRBJ1-1; the D gene is possibly TRBD1 (6 bases). Deletions cut 5 bases from V and 3 bases from J, with 13 bases between. From germline, CDR1 is SGHTA and CDR2 FQGNSA. CDR3 length equals 14 residues. For the CDR3, the DNA is TGTGCCAGCAGCCTAAACAGGGAATACACTGAAGCTTTCTTT. Amino acid sequence: CASSLNREYTEAFF. Full variable domain (remainder filled in from reference TRBV7-2 and TRBJ1-1): GAGVSQSPSNKVTEKGKDVELRCDPISGHTALYWYRQSLGQGLEFLIYFQGNSAPDKSGLPSDRFSAERTGGSVSTLTIQRTQQEDSAVYLCASSLNREYTEAFFGQGTRLTVV.

This clone was detected many times. This chain uses TRBV20-1 with TRBJ2-1; no firm D call. The CDR3 spans 10 residues. The germline V and J ends were trimmed by 4 bases and 7 bases, with 5 bases remaining between them. CDR1 is DFQATT, CDR2 SNEGSKA, per germline (reference sequence). The CDR3 DNA reads TGCAGTGCTATTGGGAATGAGCAGTTCTTC. This encodes CSAIGNEQFF.

This chain uses TRBV6-1 with TRBJ2-3, with TRBD2 matching over 8 bases. Trimming at V came to 8 bases and at J to 1 base, leaving 23 bases not matched to a gene. CDR3 size: 20 residues. Germline values: CDR1 MNHNS, CDR2 SASEGT. CDR3 in DNA: TGTGCCAGCCGAGCGGGGGTTCCCAGACTTCGGCCTTGCGGCACAGATACGCAGTATTTT. It codes for CASRAGVPRLRPCGTDTQYF.

This clone was seen a single time. Sequence at one end of the junction differs from germline and may be a read error. The V gene is TRBV19, the J gene TRBJ2-4; maybe TRBD2 (7 bases). The CDR3 runs 17 residues. Germline V lookup: CDR1 LNHDA, CDR2 SQIVND (reference sequence). The CDR3 nucleotides are TGTACCAGTAGTATGGGAGGGGGAGTGGTAGCCAAAAACATTCAGTACTTC. As protein: CTSSMGGGVVAKNIQYF.

The CDR3 here is CAWTGWGTEAFF. For the CDR3, the DNA is TGTGCCTGGACGGGTTGGGGGACTGAAGCTTTCTTT. The chain combines TRBV30 with TRBJ1-1; perhaps TRBD1 as D (5 bases). With 4 bases removed from V and 5 bases from J, the gap between germline ends came to 11 bases. Germline lookup yields CDR1 GTSNPN and CDR2 SVGIG (reference sequence). CDR3 size: 12 residues.

This clone is deemed medium-sized (0.01 to 0.1%). The chain uses TRBV2 and TRBJ2-3, with no clear D. CDR3 length equals 13 residues. Looked up from germline, CDR1 is SNHLY and CDR2 is FYNNEI. Trimming left V 4 bases short and J 2 bases short, with 7 bases between. In nucleotides, the CDR3 is TGTGCCAGCAGTGGTCGTTTCACAGATACGCAGTATTTT. It is translated as CASSGRFTDTQYF.

This clone appeared many times. This chain joins TRBV6-2 or TRBV6-3 and TRBJ1-1, with no clear D. The CDR3 consists of 12 residues. Trimming took 6 bases from V and 6 from J, leaving 11 bases between them. Germline V gene data show CDR1 as MNHEY and CDR2 as SVGEGT. The CDR3 nucleotides read TGTGCCAGCAGAACGGGGTTTCCTGAAGCTTTCTTT. It is translated as CASRTGFPEAFF.

This clone was observed at least ten times. The V call is TRBV12-3 or TRBV12-4, the J call TRBJ1-2, with D tentatively TRBD1 (5 bases). The CDR3 spans 14 residues. Trimming stripped 5 bases from V and 0 bases from J, with 10 bases between. The CDR3 DNA is TGTGCCAGCAGTCCTCCAGGGACTAACTATGGCTACACCTTC. Protein: CASSPPGTNYGYTF.

The sample holds many counts of this clone. A much more abundant neighbour one base away suggests this may be a read error. Other DNA sequences of this sample code for an identical CDR3. The chain links TRBV6-5 to TRBJ1-1, with D possibly TRBD1 on 6 matching bases. CDR1 is MNHEY and CDR2 is SVGAGI in the germline V gene. The CDR3 length is 15 residues. Deletions cut 2 bases from V and 1 base from J, with 11 bases between. DNA of the CDR3: TGTGCCAGCAGTTACACGGGAGGGGGGAACACTGAAGCTTTCTTT. Translation: CASSYTGGGNTEAFF.

This clone was observed many times. The chain is built from TRBV24-1 and TRBJ2-3; D possibly uses TRBD1 or TRBD2 (6 bases each). This CDR3 region has 16 residues. The germline V and J ends were trimmed by 2 bases and 6 bases, with 17 bases remaining between them. The germline gives CDR1 KGHDR, CDR2 SFDVKD. The CDR3 bases are TGTGCCACCAGTGATTCAGAAGGGGGAGGCCGGGATACGCAGTATTTT. Amino acids: CATSDSEGGGRDTQYF.

At least ten counts were recorded for this clone. This chain uses TRBV28 with TRBJ2-7; D ambiguous. V lost 5 bases and J lost 5, with 13 bases in between. CDR1 is MDHEN and CDR2 is SYDVKM in the germline V gene. The CDR3 spans 13 residues. The CDR3 region is CASSPPPVNEQYF. CDR3 coding DNA: TGTGCCAGCAGTCCCCCTCCGGTCAACGAGCAGTACTTC.

This clone has at least ten counts. The rearrangement joins TRBV9 to TRBJ2-2; D could derive from TRBD1 or TRBD2 (5 bases each). In germline, CDR1 is SGDLS, CDR2 YYNGEE. Trimming took 1 base from V and 2 from J, leaving 15 bases between them. The length of the CDR3 is 17 residues. CDR3 coding DNA: TGTGCCAGCAGCGTACCACGACGGGACGGAAACACCGGGGAGCTGTTTTTT. Amino acids: CASSVPRRDGNTGELFF. Full variable domain (outside the CDR3, taken from reference TRBV9 and TRBJ2-2): DSGVTQTPKHLITATGQRVTLRCSPRSGDLSVYWYQQSLDQGLQFLIQYYNGEERAKGNILERFSAQQFPDLHSELNLSSLELGDSALYFCASSVPRRDGNTGELFFGEGSRLTVL.